The 16 T cell receptor beta chains presented below share a single source sample, sequenced in a study of CD8+CD57+ T cells in acquired aplastic anemia (dated by TCRdb to the late 2010s). Expansion of CD8+CD57+ cells had been shown by flow cytometry in the patients chosen for sequencing. The reads were generated on an Illumina HiSeq 2000. Genomic DNA served as template for TCR beta VDJ combination and CDR3 sequence profiling. TCRdb reanalyzed the raw reads on its own, using fastp at Q25 for trimming and MiXCR for clone calling, and kept in-frame beta chains. Every CDR3 protein is listed once, alongside the most common genes and DNA of its rows. The sample table records just over 450,000 distinct CDR3 sequences; around 33% of these occur just once. Less than 0.85% of the sample belongs to the ten largest clones. Material for sequencing was sorted CD4+, CD8+, or CD8+CD57+ T cells (not recorded which) from PBMCs. Receptor source: a human donor with aplastic anemia.

The chain is built from TRBV20-1 and TRBJ1-4; no reliable D call. Germline lookup yields CDR1 DFQATT and CDR2 SNEGSKA (reference sequence). Trimming removed 3 bases from V and 4 bases from J, with 9 bases in between. The CDR3 has 13 amino acids. The CDR3 spells CSARDGSNEKLFF. The CDR3 coding sequence is TGCAGTGCTAGGGACGGGAGTAATGAAAAACTGTTTTTT.

The rearrangement joins TRBV25-1 to TRBJ2-5; 8 bases line up with TRBD1. Germline trimming cut 7 bases from V and 3 bases from J; bases unmatched to any gene: 4. CDR1 and CDR2 (germline): MGHDK, SYGVNS. The CDR3 spans 13 residues. DNA for the CDR3: TGTGCCAGCACCGACAGGGGAGAAGAGACCCAGTACTTC. The encoded protein is CASTDRGEETQYF.

V gene TRBV27 combines with J gene TRBJ1-1; 7 bases map to TRBD1. With 6 bases clipped from V and 5 bases from J, the junction kept 9 bases outside the gene matches. The CDR3 is made up of 14 amino acids. Germline CDR1 is MNHEY and CDR2 is SMNVEV (reference sequence). The CDR3 sequence: CASRRQGRGTEAFF. The CDR3 DNA follows: TGTGCCAGCAGACGACAGGGAAGGGGGACTGAAGCTTTCTTT.

In its sample, this clonotype was seen many times. At one boundary the junction diverges from the germline segment, which might be a read error. The chain combines TRBV4-3 with TRBJ2-3, with D perhaps given as TRBD1 or TRBD2 (7 bases each). The germline V gene encodes CDR1 LGHNA and CDR2 YSLEER. CDR3 length: 12 amino acids. The CDR3 loop reads CASSQGGDTQYF. CDR3 in DNA: TGTGCCAGCAGCCAGGGGGGGGATACGCAGTATTTT.

The chain carries TRBV10-2 and TRBJ1-5; D is ambiguous. Germline CDR1 and CDR2: WSHSY and SAAADI. Deletions cut 3 bases from V and 6 bases from J, with 6 bases between. The CDR3 loop spans 12 amino acids. The CDR3 DNA is TGCGCCAGCAGTGATGTTCGTCAGCCCCAGCATTTT. Its protein product is CASSDVRQPQHF.

This sequence joins TRBV5-1 and TRBJ2-1, with 9 nucleotides matching TRBD1. This CDR3 is 15 amino acids long. The V and J ends lost 1 base and 6 bases, in that order; junction bases with no gene match: 5. CDR1 is SGHRS, CDR2 YFSETQ, per germline. CDR3 nucleotide sequence: TGCGCCAGCAGCTTGACAGTGACAGGGGGCAATGAGCAGTTCTTC. Residues: CASSLTVTGGNEQFF.

The chain carries TRBV4-2 and TRBJ2-1; D gene ambiguous. V was pared by 0 bases and J by 2 bases, with 8 bases between. Per germline, CDR1 LGHNA and CDR2 YNFKEQ. This CDR3 region has 15 residues. CDR3 residues: CASSQDPYTYNEQFF. Written as DNA, the CDR3 is TGTGCCAGCAGCCAAGATCCCTACACCTACAATGAGCAGTTCTTC.

To note about this clonotype: Since a much larger clone is just one base distant, this may be a read error. This rearrangement joins TRBV2 to TRBJ2-2; TRBD2 might be the D (5 bases). CDR1 is SNHLY and CDR2 is FYNNEI in the germline V gene. This CDR3 spans 13 amino acids. The CDR3 is CASSGQNTGELLF. CDR3 in DNA: TGTGCCAGCAGTGGTCAGAACACCGGGGAGCTGCTTTTT. The full variable domain, in which reference TRBV2 and TRBJ2-2 provide the parts outside the CDR3, is EPEVTQTPSHQVTQMGQEVILRCVPISNHLYFYWYRQILGQKVEFLVSFYNNEISEKSEIFDDQFSVERPDGSNFTLKIRSTKLEDSAMYFCASSGQNTGELLFGEGSRLTVL.

V gene TRBV19 combines with J gene TRBJ2-7, with TRBD1 identical over 7 bases. V gave up 7 bases and J gave up 4 bases; unmatched junction bases: 10. CDR3 length: 14 amino acids. Looked up from germline, CDR1 is LNHDA and CDR2 is SQIVND (reference sequence). CDR3 sequence: CASTPTGYGYEQYF. CDR3 in DNA: TGTGCCAGTACCCCGACAGGGTACGGGTACGAGCAGTACTTC. The entire variable domain, with the rest obtained from reference TRBV19 and TRBJ2-7, is as follows: DGGITQSPKYLFRKEGQNVTLSCEQNLNHDAMYWYRQDPGQGLRLIYYSQIVNDFQKGDIAEGYSVSREKKESFPLTVTSAQKNPTAFYLCASTPTGYGYEQYFGPGTRLTVT.

The rearrangement links TRBV15 to TRBJ2-5; TRBD1 might be the D (7 bases). CDR3 size: 15 residues. Trimming left V 6 bases short and J 3 bases short, with 17 bases between. The germline V gene encodes CDR1 LNHNV and CDR2 YYDKDF (reference sequence). The CDR3 region has the DNA TGTGCCACCAGGGAGGAGGGGGCAGGGGAAGAGACCCAGTACTTC. Translation gives CATREEGAGEETQYF.

This clonotype was seen many times. The chain couples TRBV12-3 or TRBV12-4 to TRBJ1-5, with 11 bases fitting TRBD1. This CDR3 has 13 residues. V lost 5 bases and J lost 6; bases outside the gene matches: 0. CDR3 residues: CASSGTGGQPQHF. CDR3 nucleotide sequence: TGTGCCAGCAGTGGGACAGGGGGTCAGCCCCAGCATTTT.

For the CDR3, the DNA is TGTGCCAGTAGTATAGCAGCGGGCGAGCATTTT. Translating gives CASSIAAGEHF. V usage is TRBV19 and J usage is TRBJ1-5; no firm D call. The ends were cut back, 1 base at V and 14 bases at J, with 9 bases in the middle. The CDR3 is made up of 11 amino acids. Looked up from germline, CDR1 is LNHDA and CDR2 is SQIVND (reference sequence).

This clonotype was counted many times. This rearrangement joins TRBV2 to TRBJ2-3; 7 bases are a match to TRBD2. V was clipped by 4 bases and J by 5 bases; unmatched bases: 6. The CDR3 runs to 14 residues. Germline V gene sequence: CDR1 SNHLY, CDR2 FYNNEI. CDR3 amino acids: CASSAESSGDTQYF. CDR3 bases: TGTGCCAGCAGTGCCGAGTCTAGCGGAGATACGCAGTATTTT.

The chain recombines TRBV14 with TRBJ2-5; 10 positions match TRBD2. CDR1 SGHDN and CDR2 FVKESK come from the germline V gene. V dropped 4 bases and J dropped 5; count of bases not matched to a gene: 7. CDR3 length equals 15 residues. CDR3 region: CASSPTSGVLETQYF. CDR3 coding DNA: TGTGCCAGCAGCCCCACTAGCGGGGTATTGGAGACCCAGTACTTC.

With respect to this clonotype: A much larger clone differs by one base, so this may be a read error. The chain recombines TRBV5-1 with TRBJ2-7; the D is unclear. The CDR3 contains 13 residues. CDR1 and CDR2 from the germline V gene are SGHRS and YFSETQ. Between the trimmed V and J ends, which lost 0 bases and 2 bases, there was a span of 6 bases. CDR3 region: CASSLDIAYEQYF. CDR3 DNA: TGCGCCAGCAGCTTGGACATAGCCTACGAGCAGTACTTC.

This clonotype was detected only a few times. A single base separates this from a much larger clone, so it may be a read error. The rearrangement links TRBV10-3 to TRBJ2-3, with D perhaps matching TRBD1 or TRBD2 (5 bases each). Germline values: CDR1 ENHRY, CDR2 SYGVKD. The CDR3 totals 15 residues. V gave up 4 bases and J gave up 7 bases, with 18 bases separating them. CDR3: CAISGVRGPANTQYF. DNA of the CDR3: TGTGCCATCAGTGGGGTCCGGGGCCCAGCTAATACGCAGTATTTT.